These T cell receptor beta chains were read from a single sample in a study of beta chain features in type 1 diabetes. The assay was immunoSEQ multiplex PCR, and TCRdb's table has in-frame clones only and misses some. The table shows around 500,000 clones, with about an eighth occurring only once. The sequencing sample was made of naive CD4+ T cells from blood. These receptor sequences come from a woman under 30 in good health. CDR3s include the opening cysteine and the closing phenylalanine or tryptophan. Each record gives: J gene, V gene, clone size, D gene, CDR3 protein, CDR3 DNA. D genes are given only for firm matches. Size is stated for part of the rows, as once, few or many counts, or as a class when the clone is expanded.

J gene: TRBJ2-3
V gene: TRBV15
clone size: NA
D gene: NA
CDR3 protein: CATSRAARPTDTQYF
CDR3 DNA: TGTGCCACCAGCAGAGCCGCCAGACCCACAGATACGCAGTATTTT

J gene: TRBJ2-3
V gene: TRBV9
clone size: few
D gene: NA
CDR3 protein: CASSVRGGPDTQYF
CDR3 DNA: TGTGCCAGCAGCGTAAGGGGGGGTCCAGATACGCAGTATTTT

J gene: TRBJ1-1
V gene: TRBV25-1
clone size: NA
D gene: NA
CDR3 protein: CASSAAGQEGAFF
CDR3 DNA: TGTGCCAGCAGTGCCGCAGGCCAGGAGGGGGCTTTCTTT

J gene: TRBJ1-1
V gene: TRBV5-6
clone size: few
D gene: NA
CDR3 protein: CASSGFPGRRNTEAFF
CDR3 DNA: TGTGCCAGCAGCGGATTCCCGGGACGGAGGAACACTGAAGCTTTCTTT

J gene: TRBJ2-7
V gene: TRBV5-6
clone size: NA
D gene: NA
CDR3 protein: CASRGGGCSLAREQYF
CDR3 DNA: TGTGCCAGCAGAGGAGGGGGGTGCTCCCTAGCTCGAGAGCAGTACTTC

J gene: TRBJ2-1
V gene: TRBV29-1
clone size: NA
D gene: TRBD2
CDR3 protein: CSVGGGLAGYNEQFF
CDR3 DNA: TGCAGCGTTGGGGGTGGGCTAGCGGGGTACAATGAGCAGTTCTTC

J gene: TRBJ2-3
V gene: TRBV4-2
clone size: NA
D gene: TRBD2
CDR3 protein: CASSLISGRVGSTDTQYF
CDR3 DNA: TGTGCCAGCAGCCTCATTAGCGGGAGAGTGGGTTCCACAGATACGCAGTATTTT

J gene: TRBJ2-1
V gene: TRBV7-2
clone size: few
D gene: TRBD2
CDR3 protein: CASSLASGGRGEQFF
CDR3 DNA: TGTGCCAGCAGCTTAGCGTCGGGCGGGAGAGGTGAGCAGTTCTTC

J gene: TRBJ2-3
V gene: TRBV10-3
clone size: NA
D gene: NA
CDR3 protein: CAISRGSGTDTQYF
CDR3 DNA: TGTGCCATCAGTCGGGGGAGTGGGACAGATACGCAGTATTTT

J gene: TRBJ1-4
V gene: TRBV2
clone size: NA
D gene: NA
CDR3 protein: CASSYTLEEKLFF
CDR3 DNA: TGTGCCAGCAGTTATACTTTGGAGGAAAAACTGTTTTTT

J gene: TRBJ2-3
V gene: TRBV18
clone size: few
D gene: NA
CDR3 protein: CASSPYTDTQYF
CDR3 DNA: TGTGCCAGCTCACCATATACAGATACGCAGTATTTT

J gene: TRBJ1-2
V gene: TRBV4-3
clone size: few
D gene: NA
CDR3 protein: CASSQEVGTDGYTF
CDR3 DNA: TGCGCCAGCAGCCAAGAAGTGGGTACGGATGGCTACACCTTC

J gene: TRBJ2-2
V gene: TRBV4-1
clone size: few
D gene: TRBD1
CDR3 protein: CASSAGTGGPGELFF
CDR3 DNA: TGCGCCAGCAGTGCCGGGACAGGCGGGCCCGGGGAGCTGTTTTTT

J gene: TRBJ1-5
V gene: TRBV10-3
clone size: few
D gene: TRBD1
CDR3 protein: CAVQGTANQPQHF
CDR3 DNA: TGTGCCGTTCAAGGGACAGCAAATCAGCCCCAGCATTTT

J gene: TRBJ2-6
V gene: TRBV19
clone size: NA
D gene: NA
CDR3 protein: CASTNSGANVLTF
CDR3 DNA: TGTGCCAGTACCAACTCTGGGGCCAACGTCCTGACTTTC

J gene: TRBJ1-1
V gene: TRBV12-5
clone size: few
D gene: NA
CDR3 protein: CASGPGVNTEAFF
CDR3 DNA: TGTGCTAGTGGTCCAGGGGTGAACACTGAAGCTTTCTTT

J gene: TRBJ2-7
V gene: TRBV11-3
clone size: few
D gene: NA
CDR3 protein: CASGDMGTPSYEQYF
CDR3 DNA: TGTGCCAGCGGGGACATGGGGACACCAAGCTACGAGCAGTACTTC

J gene: TRBJ1-2
V gene: TRBV9
clone size: NA
D gene: TRBD1
CDR3 protein: CASSVSVGQAYGYTF
CDR3 DNA: TGTGCCAGCAGCGTAAGCGTAGGACAGGCCTATGGCTACACCTTC

J gene: TRBJ2-1
V gene: TRBV5-6
clone size: few
D gene: NA
CDR3 protein: CASSLDLRTRRPYEFF
CDR3 DNA: TGTGCCAGCAGCTTGGACCTCCGAACCAGAAGACCTTACGAGTTCTTC